The entry below gives a single T cell receptor beta chain sequence along with its context. Authors' methods: Amplification of reference gene primers provided the estimated nucleated cell counts. Generated by immunoSEQ multiplex PCR, the TCRdb table keeps only in-frame clones and is missing some. The V and J calls and clone size are taken from that table; D and trimming were inferred from the DNA. The data show about 210,000 clones, around 82% seen once. Participants had their cohort set by participant-reported clinical history. The data derive from a study of blood T cell repertoires in COVID-19. Study context: Acute-phase and convalescent COVID-19 samples originated in the United States, Italy and Spain. T cells, B-cell-depleted T cells, or PBMCs supplied cDNA or gDNA.

The CDR3 is 13 amino acids. V dropped 3 bases and J dropped 10; count of bases not matched to a gene: 2. CDR1 and CDR2 from the germline V gene are LGHDT and YNNKEL (reference sequence). The sequence derives from a young man with acute COVID-19. The J gene is TRBJ2-1, the V gene TRBV3-1 (or the pseudogene TRBV3-2); 11 bases map to TRBD2. Material: PBMCs or T cells enriched from blood (not recorded which). The CDR3 spells CASSQRLAGEQFF. CDR3 bases: TGTGCCAGCAGCCAGCGACTAGCGGGGGAGCAGTTCTTC.